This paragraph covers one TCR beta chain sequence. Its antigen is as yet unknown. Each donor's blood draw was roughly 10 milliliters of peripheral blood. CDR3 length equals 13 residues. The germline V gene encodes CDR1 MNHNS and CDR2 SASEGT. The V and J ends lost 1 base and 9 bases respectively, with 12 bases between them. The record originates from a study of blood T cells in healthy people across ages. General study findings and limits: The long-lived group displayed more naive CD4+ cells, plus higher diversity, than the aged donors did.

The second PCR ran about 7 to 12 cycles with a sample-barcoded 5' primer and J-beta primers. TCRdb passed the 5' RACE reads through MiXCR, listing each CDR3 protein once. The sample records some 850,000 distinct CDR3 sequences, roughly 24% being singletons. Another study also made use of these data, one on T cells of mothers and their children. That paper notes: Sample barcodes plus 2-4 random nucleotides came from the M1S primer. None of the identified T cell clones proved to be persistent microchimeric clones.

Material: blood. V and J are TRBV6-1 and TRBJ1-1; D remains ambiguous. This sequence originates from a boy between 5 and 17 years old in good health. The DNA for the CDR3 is TGTGCCAGCAGTGAAGTCCTTGGGGTTAAAGCTTTCTTT. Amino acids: CASSEVLGVKAFF.